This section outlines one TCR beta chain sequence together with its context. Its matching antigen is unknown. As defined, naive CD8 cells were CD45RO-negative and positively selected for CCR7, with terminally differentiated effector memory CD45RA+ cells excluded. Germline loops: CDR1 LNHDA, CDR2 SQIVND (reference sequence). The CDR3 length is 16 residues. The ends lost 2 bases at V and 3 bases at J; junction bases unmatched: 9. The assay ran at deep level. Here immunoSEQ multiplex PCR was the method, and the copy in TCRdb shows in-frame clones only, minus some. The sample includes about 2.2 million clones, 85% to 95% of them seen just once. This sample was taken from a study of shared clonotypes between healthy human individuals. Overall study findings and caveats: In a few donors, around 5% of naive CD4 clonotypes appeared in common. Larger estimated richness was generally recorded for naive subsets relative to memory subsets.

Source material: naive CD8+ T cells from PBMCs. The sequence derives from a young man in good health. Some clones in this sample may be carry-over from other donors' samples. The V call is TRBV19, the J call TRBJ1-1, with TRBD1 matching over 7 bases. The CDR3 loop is CASSIIEEGADTEAFF. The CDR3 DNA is TGTGCCAGTAGTATAATTGAGGAGGGGGCGGACACTGAAGCTTTCTTT.